These 13 T cell receptor beta chains share one sample of origin, sequenced in a study of blood T cell repertoires in COVID-19. Here immunoSEQ multiplex PCR was the method, and the copy in TCRdb shows in-frame clones only, minus some. The sample records about 270,000 clones, approximately 84% being singletons. Material: peripheral blood. These receptors originate from a human donor with COVID-19, enrolled during active disease. The donor label of this sample is uncertain.

This chain connects TRBV6-5 to TRBJ2-2; a possible D gene is TRBD2 (6 bases). Germline V lookup: CDR1 MNHEY, CDR2 SVGAGI. The length of the CDR3 is 15 residues. Trimming removed 6 bases at V and 3 bases at J, with 14 bases between. CDR3 sequence (DNA): TGTGCCAGCAGGAAGGGGACTGCCGACACCGGGGAGCTGTTTTTT. Its translation is CASRKGTADTGELFF.

The chain employs TRBV28 and TRBJ1-5; 8 positions agree with TRBD1. The CDR3 loop spans 16 amino acids. The ends lost 3 bases at V and 2 bases at J; junction bases unmatched: 6. Looked up from germline, CDR1 is MDHEN and CDR2 is SYDVKM. CDR3 nucleotides: TGTGCCAGCAGTTTGTTGACGACAGGGGGCAATCAGCCCCAGCATTTT. Its protein product is CASSLLTTGGNQPQHF.

This clone was detected once. This chain joins TRBV19 and TRBJ1-1; no definite D call. Trimming removed 2 bases at V and 4 bases at J, with 11 bases between. The CDR3 has 14 residues. In germline, CDR1 is LNHDA, CDR2 SQIVND (reference sequence). CDR3 loop: CASSISSGVTEAFF. CDR3 DNA sequence: TGTGCCAGTAGTATATCGTCCGGGGTCACTGAAGCTTTCTTT.

This sequence joins TRBV5-1 and TRBJ2-3, with TRBD2 identical over 11 bases. Germline CDR1 is SGHRS and CDR2 is YFSETQ. Losses at the gene ends were 4 bases for V and 1 base for J; bases not matched to a gene: 11. This CDR3 comprises 18 residues. CDR3 sequence (DNA): TGCGCCAGCAGCCTAGGGACTAGCGGAGCTACCCGCACAGATACGCAGTATTTT. It encodes CASSLGTSGATRTDTQYF.

The V gene is TRBV28, the J gene TRBJ1-1, with D maybe TRBD1 (5 bases). The germline gives CDR1 MDHEN, CDR2 SYDVKM. This CDR3 region has 15 residues. The V end was cut by 6 bases, the J end by 0 bases, with 14 bases between. This CDR3 reads CASSLDRGLNTEAFF. CDR3 sequence (DNA): TGTGCCAGCAGCCTCGATAGGGGTTTGAACACTGAAGCTTTCTTT.

The rearrangement links TRBV6-2 or TRBV6-3 to TRBJ1-4; 7 nucleotides match TRBD1. The CDR3 contains 18 residues. V lost 2 bases and J lost 7; bases outside the gene matches: 16. Germline lookup yields CDR1 MNHEY and CDR2 SVGEGT. The CDR3 coding sequence is TGTGCCAGCAGTTACCCGTCGGGACAGAGGGCGGCGTCTGAAAAACTGTTTTTT. It yields the protein CASSYPSGQRAASEKLFF.

V is TRBV2 and J is TRBJ2-7; 8 bases map to TRBD2. V shed 8 bases, J shed 2 bases, and the junction held 5 bases outside the gene matches. This CDR3 contains 13 residues. The V gene's germline CDR1 is SNHLY and CDR2 FYNNEI. CDR3 DNA sequence: TGTGCCAGCGGGCTAGCGGGTACCTACGAGCAGTACTTC. Translated, it gives CASGLAGTYEQYF.

J is TRBJ2-1 and V is TRBV25-1, with no clear D. Between the trimmed V and J ends, which lost 6 bases and 0 bases, there was a span of 9 bases. There are 14 residues in the CDR3. Looked up from germline, CDR1 is MGHDK and CDR2 is SYGVNS. Here the CDR3 DNA reads TGTGCCAGCAGAATACGGAGCTCCTACAATGAGCAGTTCTTC. Translated, it gives CASRIRSSYNEQFF. The variable domain in full, with the rest retrieved from reference TRBV25-1 and TRBJ2-1, is EADIYQTPRYLVIGTGKKITLECSQTMGHDKMYWYQQDPGMELHLIHYSYGVNSTEKGDLSSESTVSRIRTEHFPLTLESARPSHTSQYLCASRIRSSYNEQFFGPGTRLTVL.

The V and J genes are TRBV7-3 and TRBJ1-2; TRBD1 is a possible D gene (6 bases). Germline CDR1 and CDR2: SGHTA and FQGTGA. The CDR3 runs to 15 residues. The V gene lost 5 bases and the J gene lost 7 bases, with 20 bases spanning the gap. CDR3 in amino acids: CASSPTGPRGSGYTF. The CDR3, as DNA: TGTGCCAGCAGCCCGACAGGCCCCCGAGGAAGTGGCTACACCTTC. Together with reference TRBV7-3 and TRBJ1-2, the CDR3 gives the full variable domain: GAGVSQTPSNKVTEKGKYVELRCDPISGHTALYWYRQSLGQGPEFLIYFQGTGAADDSGLPNDRFFAVRPEGSVSTLKIQRTERGDSAVYLCASSPTGPRGSGYTFGSGTRLTVV.

This clone was picked up one time. The V call is TRBV2, the J call TRBJ2-5; tentative D call: TRBD1 (7 bases). The germline V and J ends were trimmed by 3 bases and 4 bases, with 15 bases remaining between them. Looked up from germline, CDR1 is SNHLY and CDR2 is FYNNEI. CDR3 length: 15 residues. CDR3 coding DNA: TGTGCCAGCAGTGATTCAGGGGGGTCAGGAGAGACCCAGTACTTC. Its translation is CASSDSGGSGETQYF.

The rearrangement joins TRBV29-1 to TRBJ1-2; D gene ambiguous. Trimming removed 3 bases from V and 4 bases from J, with 12 bases in between. This CDR3 region has 13 residues. From germline, CDR1 is SQVTM and CDR2 ANQGSEA. The CDR3 DNA reads TGCAGCGTTGAGAAGCCTATAGTCTATGGCTACACCTTC. Amino acids: CSVEKPIVYGYTF.

The rearrangement uses TRBV7-2 and TRBJ1-4; perhaps TRBD1 as D (5 bases). Germline CDR1 reads SGHTA; CDR2 reads FQGNSA. The germline V and J ends were trimmed by 0 bases and 0 bases, with 11 bases remaining between them. This CDR3 is 17 amino acids long. In DNA, the CDR3 is TGTGCCAGCAGCTTAGCACCCCTGACAGCAACTAATGAAAAACTGTTTTTT. Translation: CASSLAPLTATNEKLFF.

The CDR3 loop reads CATSDFPGNEQFF. The DNA for the CDR3 is TGTGCCACCAGTGATTTTCCGGGGAATGAGCAGTTCTTC. The genes are TRBV24-1 and TRBJ2-1, with TRBD2 as a possible D gene (5 bases). The V and J ends lost 1 base and 7 bases respectively, with 7 bases between them. Looked up from germline, CDR1 is KGHDR and CDR2 is SFDVKD. This CDR3 spans 13 amino acids.